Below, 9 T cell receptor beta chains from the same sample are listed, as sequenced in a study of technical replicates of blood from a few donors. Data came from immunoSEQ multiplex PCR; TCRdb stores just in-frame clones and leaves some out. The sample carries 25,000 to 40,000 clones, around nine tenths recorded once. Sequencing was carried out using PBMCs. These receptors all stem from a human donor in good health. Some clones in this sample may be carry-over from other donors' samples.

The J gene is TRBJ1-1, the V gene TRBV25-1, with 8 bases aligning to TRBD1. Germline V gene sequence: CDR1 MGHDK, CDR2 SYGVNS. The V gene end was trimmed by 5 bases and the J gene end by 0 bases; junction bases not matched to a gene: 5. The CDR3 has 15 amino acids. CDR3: CASSLRTGLNTEAFF. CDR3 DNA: TGTGCCAGCAGTCTTAGGACAGGGCTGAACACTGAAGCTTTCTTT. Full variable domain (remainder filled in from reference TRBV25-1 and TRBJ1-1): EADIYQTPRYLVIGTGKKITLECSQTMGHDKMYWYQQDPGMELHLIHYSYGVNSTEKGDLSSESTVSRIRTEHFPLTLESARPSHTSQYLCASSLRTGLNTEAFFGQGTRLTVV.

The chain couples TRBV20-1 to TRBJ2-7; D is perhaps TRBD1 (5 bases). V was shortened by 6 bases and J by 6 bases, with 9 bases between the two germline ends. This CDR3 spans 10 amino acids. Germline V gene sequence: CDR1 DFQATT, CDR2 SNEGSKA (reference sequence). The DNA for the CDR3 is TGCAGTGCGACAGCCCGCGAGCAGTACTTC. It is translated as CSATAREQYF.

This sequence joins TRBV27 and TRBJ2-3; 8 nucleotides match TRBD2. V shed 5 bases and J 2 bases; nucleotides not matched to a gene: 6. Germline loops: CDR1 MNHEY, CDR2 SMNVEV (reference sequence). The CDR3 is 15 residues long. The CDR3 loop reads CASSQRTSYTDTQYF. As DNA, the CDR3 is TGTGCCAGCAGTCAACGGACTAGCTACACAGATACGCAGTATTTT.

CDR3 sequence: CASSLTSVAGELFF. DNA of the CDR3: TGCGCCAGCAGCTTGACTAGTGTCGCCGGGGAGCTGTTTTTT. The V call is TRBV5-1, the J call TRBJ2-2; D is possibly TRBD2 (5 bases). CDR1 is SGHRS and CDR2 is YFSETQ in the germline V gene. The CDR3 is made up of 14 amino acids. The V end lost 1 base, the J end lost 6 bases, and 10 bases lay between the germline ends.

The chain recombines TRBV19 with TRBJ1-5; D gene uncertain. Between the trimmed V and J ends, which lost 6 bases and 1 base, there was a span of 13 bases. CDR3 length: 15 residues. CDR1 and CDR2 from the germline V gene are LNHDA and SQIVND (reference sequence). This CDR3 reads CASSVYGWSNQPQHF. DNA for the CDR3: TGTGCCAGTAGCGTTTATGGCTGGAGCAATCAGCCCCAGCATTTT. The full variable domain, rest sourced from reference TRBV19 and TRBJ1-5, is DGGITQSPKYLFRKEGQNVTLSCEQNLNHDAMYWYRQDPGQGLRLIYYSQIVNDFQKGDIAEGYSVSREKKESFPLTVTSAQKNPTAFYLCASSVYGWSNQPQHFGDGTRLSIL.

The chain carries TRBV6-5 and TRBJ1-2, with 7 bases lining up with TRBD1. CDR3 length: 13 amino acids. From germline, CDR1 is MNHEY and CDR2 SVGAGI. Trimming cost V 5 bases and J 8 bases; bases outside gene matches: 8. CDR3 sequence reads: CASSPGQAGGYTF. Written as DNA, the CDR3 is TGTGCCAGCAGTCCCGGACAGGCGGGGGGCTACACCTTC.

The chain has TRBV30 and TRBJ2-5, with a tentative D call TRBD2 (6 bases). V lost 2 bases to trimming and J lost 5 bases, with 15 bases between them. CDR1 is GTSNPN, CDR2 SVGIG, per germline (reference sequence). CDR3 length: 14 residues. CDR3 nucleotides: TGTGCCTGGAGTCCACCTAGCGACTGGGAGACCCAGTACTTC. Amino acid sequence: CAWSPPSDWETQYF.

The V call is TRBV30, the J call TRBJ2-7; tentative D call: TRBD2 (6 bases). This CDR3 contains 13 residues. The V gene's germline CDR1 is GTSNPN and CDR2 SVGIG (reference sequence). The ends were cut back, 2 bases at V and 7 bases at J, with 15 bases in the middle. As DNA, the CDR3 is TGTGCCTGGAGTAGCGGAGGGGTCGTAGAGCAGTACTTC. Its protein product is CAWSSGGVVEQYF. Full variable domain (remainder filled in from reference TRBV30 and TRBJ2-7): SQTIHQWPATLVQPVGSPLSLECTVEGTSNPNLYWYRQAAGRGLQLLFYSVGIGQISSEVPQNLSASRPQDRQFILSSKKLLLSDSGFYLCAWSSGGVVEQYFGPGTRLTVT.

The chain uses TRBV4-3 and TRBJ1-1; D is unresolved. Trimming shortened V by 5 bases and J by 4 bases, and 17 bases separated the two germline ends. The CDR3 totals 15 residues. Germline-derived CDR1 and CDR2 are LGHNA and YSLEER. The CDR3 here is CASSIGVGIGTEAFF. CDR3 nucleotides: TGCGCCAGCAGCATCGGGGTGGGGATCGGCACTGAAGCTTTCTTT.